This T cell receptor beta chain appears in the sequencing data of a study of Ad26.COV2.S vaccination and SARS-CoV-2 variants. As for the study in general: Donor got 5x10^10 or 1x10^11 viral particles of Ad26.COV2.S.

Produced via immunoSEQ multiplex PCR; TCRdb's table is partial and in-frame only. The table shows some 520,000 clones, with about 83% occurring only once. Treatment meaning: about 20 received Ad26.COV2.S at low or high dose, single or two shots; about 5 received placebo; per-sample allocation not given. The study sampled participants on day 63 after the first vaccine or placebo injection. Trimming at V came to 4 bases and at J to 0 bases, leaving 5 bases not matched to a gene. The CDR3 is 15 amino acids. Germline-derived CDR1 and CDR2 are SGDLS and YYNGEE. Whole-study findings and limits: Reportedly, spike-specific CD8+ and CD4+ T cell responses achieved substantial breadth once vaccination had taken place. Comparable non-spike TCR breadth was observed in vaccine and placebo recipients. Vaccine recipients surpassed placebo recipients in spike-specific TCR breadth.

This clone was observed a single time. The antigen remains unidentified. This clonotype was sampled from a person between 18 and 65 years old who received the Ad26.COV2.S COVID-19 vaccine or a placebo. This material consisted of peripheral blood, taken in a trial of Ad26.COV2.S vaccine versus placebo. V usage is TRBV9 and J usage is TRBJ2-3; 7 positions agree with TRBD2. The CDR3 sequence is CASSSLAASTDTQYF. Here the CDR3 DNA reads TGTGCCAGCAGCTCCCTAGCGGCCAGCACAGATACGCAGTATTTT.